The 17 T cell receptor beta chains below all came from one sample that was sequenced in a study of shared clonotypes between healthy human individuals. Repertoires were generated with immunoSEQ multiplex PCR, while TCRdb's copy carries only in-frame clones and drops some. The repertoire holds more than 900,000 clones, with about 84% as singletons. The sample consisted of memory CD4+ T cells from PBMCs. The subset: CD45RA-negative fraction. Receptors were obtained from a man between 18 and 29 years old in good health. Some clones in this sample may be carry-over from other donors' samples.

V is TRBV7-2 and J is TRBJ1-4, with a tentative D call TRBD1 (6 bases). Trimming removed 5 bases at V and 0 bases at J, with 16 bases between. Germline CDR1 reads SGHTA; CDR2 reads FQGNSA. This CDR3 region has 17 residues. In DNA, the CDR3 is TGTGCCAGCAGCCGGGACACGCCTTACTCAACTAATGAAAAACTGTTTTTT. Translating it yields CASSRDTPYSTNEKLFF.

The chain links TRBV28 to TRBJ1-4; no clear D. CDR1 and CDR2 from the germline V gene are MDHEN and SYDVKM. V was clipped by 8 bases and J by 5 bases, with 18 bases between them. The CDR3 is made up of 15 amino acids. DNA for the CDR3: TGTGCCAGCCTAACCTCCGGGAACGGAAATGAAAAACTGTTTTTT. It is translated as CASLTSGNGNEKLFF.

This clone was found once. The chain links TRBV25-1 to TRBJ2-2; the match to TRBD2 covers 9 bases. Germline V gives CDR1 MGHDK, CDR2 SYGVNS. The CDR3 runs 15 residues. The junction had 2 bases not matched to a gene; V was cut back by 3 bases and J by 3 bases. In nucleotides, the CDR3 is TGTGCCAGCAGTGATCGCGGGAGGGACACCGGGGAGCTGTTTTTT. Translation: CASSDRGRDTGELFF.

CDR3 sequence reads: CASSQKRGQGSYEQYF. The CDR3 DNA reads as TGTGCCAGCAGCCAAAAAAGGGGACAGGGTTCCTACGAGCAGTACTTC. This chain connects TRBV21-1 to TRBJ2-7; TRBD1 is the table's D call, not checked against the DNA. TRBV21-1 is given as a pseudogene. CDR3 length: 16 amino acids.

This rearrangement joins TRBV7-2 to TRBJ1-1, with unresolved D. The CDR3 runs to 15 residues. Germline loops: CDR1 SGHTA, CDR2 FQGNSA. V lost 2 bases and J 0 bases, leaving 10 bases between the germline ends. The CDR3 nucleotides read TGTGCCAGCAGCTTATCAGCCACTATGAACACTGAAGCTTTCTTT. Translated, it gives CASSLSATMNTEAFF.

The chain carries TRBV18 and TRBJ1-3; TRBD1 aligns across 10 bases. The V gene's germline CDR1 is KGHSH and CDR2 LQKENI. After removal of 5 bases from V and 2 bases from J, the junction contained 6 bases not matched to a gene. This CDR3 has 16 amino acids. The CDR3 nucleotides read TGTGCCAGCTCATTAACGGGACAGGGGACTGGAAACACCATATATTTT. This encodes CASSLTGQGTGNTIYF.

The CDR3, as DNA: TGTGCCTCCCTCGAGGGCGCCGTAAATACGCAGTATTTT. This encodes CASLEGAVNTQYF. The chain links TRBV6-1 to TRBJ2-3; D might be TRBD2 (5 bases). CDR1 MNHNS and CDR2 SASEGT come from the germline V gene. With 11 bases removed from V and 7 bases from J, the gap between germline ends came to 19 bases. This CDR3 is built from 13 residues.

The chain recombines TRBV7-9 with TRBJ2-1; a possible D gene is TRBD2 (6 bases). In germline, CDR1 is SEHNR, CDR2 FQNEAQ (reference sequence). The CDR3 covers 14 residues. V was clipped by 1 base and J by 7 bases, with 11 bases between them. The DNA of the CDR3 is TGTGCCAGCAGCTTAGATCCGGGGGTGAATGAGCAGTTCTTC. Amino acid sequence: CASSLDPGVNEQFF.

There are a few counts of this clone. The chain carries TRBV2 and TRBJ1-1; D not resolved. The germline V and J ends were trimmed by 5 bases and 1 base, with 5 bases remaining between them. This CDR3 is 12 amino acids long. Germline V gene data show CDR1 as SNHLY and CDR2 as FYNNEI. DNA for the CDR3: TGTGCCAGCAGTTGGGGGAACACTGAAGCTTTCTTT. Translating gives CASSWGNTEAFF. Full variable domain (rest looked up from reference TRBV2 and TRBJ1-1): EPEVTQTPSHQVTQMGQEVILRCVPISNHLYFYWYRQILGQKVEFLVSFYNNEISEKSEIFDDQFSVERPDGSNFTLKIRSTKLEDSAMYFCASSWGNTEAFFGQGTRLTVV.

This chain links TRBV5-1 with TRBJ2-3, with TRBD2 as a possible D gene (5 bases). Germline values: CDR1 SGHRS, CDR2 YFSETQ. V dropped 2 bases and J dropped 1 base, with 17 bases sitting between them. The CDR3 sequence is 17 residues long. The CDR3 loop reads CASSFSRGGVGTDTQYF. The CDR3 bases are TGCGCCAGCAGCTTTTCACGGGGTGGGGTCGGCACAGATACGCAGTATTTT.

This chain joins TRBV11-1 and TRBJ1-1; possibly TRBD1 for D (5 bases). Germline V gene lookup returns CDR1 SGHAT and CDR2 FQDESV (reference sequence). V lost 2 bases, J lost 0 bases, and 19 bases lay in between. The CDR3 has 18 amino acids. The CDR3 reads CASSLYLVRGHLNTEAFF. For the CDR3, the DNA is TGTGCCAGCAGCTTATATCTTGTCAGAGGACACTTGAACACTGAAGCTTTCTTT.

The chain recombines TRBV7-3 with TRBJ2-3, with D perhaps TRBD2 (5 bases). V was pared by 4 bases and J by 5 bases, with 13 bases between. The CDR3 is 14 residues long. The germline V gene encodes CDR1 SGHTA and CDR2 FQGTGA. The DNA of the CDR3 is TGTGCCAGCAGCTCCTTGGATCGGGGAGATACGCAGTATTTT. Encoded protein: CASSSLDRGDTQYF.

This clone was counted between two and nine times. The chain is built from TRBV11-3 and TRBJ2-2; TRBD2 matches at 11 bases. CDR1 is SGHNT and CDR2 is YENEEA in the germline V gene. CDR3 size: 16 residues. Trimming removed 6 bases from V and 5 bases from J; junction bases left unmatched: 8. CDR3 region: CASSPAGTSGTGELFF. The DNA for the CDR3 is TGTGCCAGCAGTCCCGCCGGGACTAGCGGTACCGGGGAGCTGTTTTTT.

The chain combines TRBV28 with TRBJ2-3; D not certain. The germline V and J ends were trimmed by 5 bases and 2 bases, with 17 bases remaining between them. CDR3 length: 16 amino acids. CDR1 and CDR2 (germline): MDHEN, SYDVKM. The CDR3 DNA reads as TGTGCCAGCAGTCCCACTCAGTCCTCTGCCACAGATACGCAGTATTTT. This encodes CASSPTQSSATDTQYF.

The chain employs TRBV30 and TRBJ1-2, with unresolved D. CDR1 and CDR2 from the germline V gene are GTSNPN and SVGIG (reference sequence). The CDR3 is 9 residues long. V lost 7 bases and J 11 bases, leaving 11 bases between the germline ends. This chain's CDR3 is CASTLLYTF. The CDR3 nucleotides read TGTGCCTCGACCTTACTTTACACCTTC.

The chain is built from TRBV28 and TRBJ2-2, with D hard to call. Germline V gene data show CDR1 as MDHEN and CDR2 as SYDVKM. CDR3 length equals 15 residues. Trimming left V 0 bases short and J 5 bases short, with 10 bases between. In DNA form, the CDR3 reads TGTGCCAGCAGTTTATGGGGCCCCAGGACCGGGGAGCTGTTTTTT. Its protein product is CASSLWGPRTGELFF.

This clone is a singleton in its sample. The J gene is TRBJ1-1, the V gene TRBV5-1; the D gene is possibly TRBD1 (5 bases). Germline loops: CDR1 SGHRS, CDR2 YFSETQ. This CDR3 has 13 residues. Trimming removed 3 bases at V and 3 bases at J, with 9 bases between. The CDR3 DNA sequence: TGCGCCAGCAGCTCCATGGGGGACACTGAAGCTTTCTTT. This encodes CASSSMGDTEAFF.